The clone carrying this TCR beta chain was found a few times. Antigen specificity is unknown. Both 60 Vbeta primers and 13 Jbeta primers went into the PCR. The table came from immunoSEQ multiplex PCR; TCRdb's copy has only in-frame clones and leaves some out. The sample consists of more than 95,000 clones, approximately 11% of them appearing once. The data derive from a study of cytomegalovirus exposure and HLA in healthy donors. General study results and limits: TRBV6-2, TRBV6-3 and some other V segments were unresolvable in 87-base-pair reads. The study recorded some 160 TCR beta chains that were cytomegalovirus-associated.

V was clipped by 0 bases and J by 3 bases, with 6 bases between them. Germline lookup yields CDR1 MNHEY and CDR2 SVGAGI. This CDR3 contains 13 residues. This receptor was identified in a man aged 35-49 years in good health and CMV-seropositive. The rearrangement uses TRBV6-5 and TRBJ2-7; tentatively, D is TRBD1 (5 bases). The material sequenced was PBMCs. The CDR3 sequence: CASSYSDNYEQYF. As DNA, the CDR3 is TGTGCCAGCAGTTACTCGGACAACTACGAGCAGTACTTC.